The 13 T cell receptor beta chains below were found in one sample sequenced in a study of T cells after yellow fever vaccination. MiXCR was run by TCRdb on the 5' RACE reads, yielding one entry per CDR3 protein. The sample records some 240,000 distinct CDR3 sequences, roughly 4.8% being singletons. Sequences were derived from CD4+ T cells sorted from PBMCs, sampled on the day of the yellow fever booster vaccination. Receptors were obtained from a man aged 18 to 29 who received the YFV17D yellow fever vaccine.

This clonotype was seen at least ten times. V gene TRBV6-6 combines with J gene TRBJ2-1; no clear D. The CDR3 consists of 14 residues. The germline V and J ends were trimmed by 4 bases and 12 bases, with 19 bases remaining between them. Germline loops: CDR1 MNHNY, CDR2 SVGAGI (reference sequence). Here the CDR3 DNA reads TGTGCCAGCAGTTTGGCGAGAGGTTCAGACGTGCAGTTCTTC. It specifies CASSLARGSDVQFF.

The gene calls are TRBV5-1 and TRBJ2-5; 9 positions agree with TRBD2. The germline gives CDR1 SGHRS, CDR2 YFSETQ. This CDR3 region has 14 residues. The V gene end was trimmed by 5 bases and the J gene end by 5 bases; junction bases not matched to a gene: 7. The CDR3 DNA is TGCGCCAGCAGTAACCCTAGCGGGGAGGAGACCCAGTACTTC. Translation gives CASSNPSGEETQYF.

The rearrangement joins TRBV6-1 to TRBJ2-3, with D possibly being TRBD1 (6 bases). The ends were cut back, 2 bases at V and 3 bases at J, with 9 bases in the middle. The germline CDR1 and CDR2 sequences are MNHNS and SASEGT. The length of the CDR3 is 14 residues. The CDR3 nucleotides are TGTGCCAGCAGTGAAACAGGGCTGACAGATACGCAGTATTTT. Protein: CASSETGLTDTQYF.

This clonotype was seen ten or more times. This chain connects TRBV4-3 to TRBJ1-5; D remains unclear. The CDR3 runs to 17 residues. Germline V CDR1 and CDR2: LGHNA, YSLEER. Trimming shortened V by 1 base and J by 1 base, and 14 bases separated the two germline ends. CDR3 DNA sequence: TGCGCCAGCAGCCAAGCTTATTTCGGCCAGAGCAATCAGCCCCAGCATTTT. Protein: CASSQAYFGQSNQPQHF.

This clonotype was detected only a few times. V usage is TRBV11-2 and J usage is TRBJ2-5, with a tentative D call TRBD2 (5 bases). CDR1 is SGHAT and CDR2 is FQNNGV in the germline V gene. The CDR3 consists of 14 residues. V was shortened by 6 bases and J by 7 bases, with 18 bases between the two germline ends. The CDR3 protein is CASSLAGIRRTQYF. CDR3 nucleotide sequence: TGTGCCAGCAGTCTAGCCGGGATAAGGCGGACCCAGTACTTC.

There are a few counts of this clonotype. The chain couples TRBV5-1 to TRBJ2-7, with TRBD1 identical over 7 bases. Trimming at V came to 4 bases and at J to 6 bases, leaving 10 bases not matched to a gene. Germline V gene sequence: CDR1 SGHRS, CDR2 YFSETQ. This CDR3 comprises 14 residues. The CDR3 loop reads CASSPRTGVSEQYF. DNA of the CDR3: TGCGCCAGCAGCCCCCGTACAGGGGTGAGCGAGCAGTACTTC.

This chain joins TRBV7-2 and TRBJ1-1; D uncertain. Germline loops: CDR1 SGHTA, CDR2 FQGNSA. V was cut by 1 base and J by 3 bases, with 3 bases left in between. CDR3 size: 12 residues. The CDR3 DNA sequence: TGTGCCAGCAGCTTAGTGCACACTGAAGCTTTCTTT. Its protein product is CASSLVHTEAFF.

This clonotype was counted ten times or more. J is TRBJ2-3 and V is TRBV7-2; D is unclear. Germline-derived CDR1 and CDR2 are SGHTA and FQGNSA. This CDR3 has 14 amino acids. V lost 5 bases, J lost 0 bases, and 9 bases lay in between. In nucleotides, the CDR3 is TGTGCCAGCAGCCTTTCTACTAGCACAGATACGCAGTATTTT. This codes for CASSLSTSTDTQYF.

This clonotype occurred a few times. This sequence joins TRBV12-3 or TRBV12-4 and TRBJ2-2; 11 bases map to TRBD2. V lost 3 bases to trimming and J lost 7 bases; unmatched junction nucleotides: 7. This CDR3 has 16 residues. CDR3 loop: CASSFPSGGHNGELFF. In DNA form, the CDR3 reads TGTGCCAGCAGTTTCCCTAGCGGGGGGCACAACGGGGAGCTGTTTTTT.

The chain combines TRBV7-2 with TRBJ2-5; 12 bases fit TRBD2. Germline V gives CDR1 SGHTA, CDR2 FQGNSA. The V and J ends lost 3 bases and 6 bases, in that order; junction bases with no gene match: 5. The CDR3 covers 15 residues. CDR3 bases: TGTGCCAGCAGCTTTCCTAGCGGGGGGGCTAAGACCCAGTACTTC. This gives the protein CASSFPSGGAKTQYF.

This clonotype showed up just a few times. J is TRBJ2-2 and V is TRBV7-9; no definite D call. V lost 1 base and J 4 bases, leaving 13 bases between the germline ends. The CDR3 is made up of 16 amino acids. Germline loops: CDR1 SEHNR, CDR2 FQNEAQ (reference sequence). The CDR3, as DNA: TGTGCCAGCAGCTTAGAATACGGCACGGGCACCGGGGAGCTGTTTTTT. Its protein product is CASSLEYGTGTGELFF.

This clonotype was found many times. V and J are TRBV2 and TRBJ2-5; D not resolved. The V gene lost 6 bases and the J gene lost 5 bases, with 7 bases spanning the gap. This CDR3 is built from 11 residues. Germline values: CDR1 SNHLY, CDR2 FYNNEI. The CDR3 DNA sequence: TGTGCCAGCAGGTTAGAGGAGACCCAGTACTTC. Translation gives CASRLEETQYF.

The chain recombines TRBV6-6 with TRBJ1-4, with D perhaps matching TRBD1 (6 bases). Trimming left V 2 bases short and J 6 bases short, with 16 bases between. There are 16 residues in the CDR3. Germline CDR1 and CDR2: MNHNY and SVGAGI (reference sequence). CDR3 DNA: TGTGCCAGCAGTTACCAGGGACACATAGGATATGAAAAACTGTTTTTT. Protein: CASSYQGHIGYEKLFF.